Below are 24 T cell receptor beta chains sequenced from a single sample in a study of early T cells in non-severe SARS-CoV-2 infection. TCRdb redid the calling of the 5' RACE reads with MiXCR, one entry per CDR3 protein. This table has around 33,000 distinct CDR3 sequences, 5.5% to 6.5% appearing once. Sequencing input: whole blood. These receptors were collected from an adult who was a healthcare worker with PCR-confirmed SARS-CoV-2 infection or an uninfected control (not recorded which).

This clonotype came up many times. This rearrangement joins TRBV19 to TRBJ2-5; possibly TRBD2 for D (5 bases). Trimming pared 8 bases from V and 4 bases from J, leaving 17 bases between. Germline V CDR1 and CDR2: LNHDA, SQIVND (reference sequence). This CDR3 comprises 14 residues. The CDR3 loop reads CASASLEVRETQYF. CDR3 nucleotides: TGTGCCAGTGCTTCCTTGGAGGTTCGAGAGACCCAGTACTTC.

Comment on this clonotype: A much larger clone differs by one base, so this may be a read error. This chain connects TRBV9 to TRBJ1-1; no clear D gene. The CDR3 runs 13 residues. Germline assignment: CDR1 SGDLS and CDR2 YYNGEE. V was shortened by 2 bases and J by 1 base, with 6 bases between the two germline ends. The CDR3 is CASSVSRNTEAFF. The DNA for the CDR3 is TGTGCCAGCAGCGTCAGCAGGAACACTGAAGCTTTCTTT.

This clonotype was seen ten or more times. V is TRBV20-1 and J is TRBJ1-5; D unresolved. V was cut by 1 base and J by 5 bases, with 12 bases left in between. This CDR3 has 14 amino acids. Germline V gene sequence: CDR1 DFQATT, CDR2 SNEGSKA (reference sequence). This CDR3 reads CSARVLGGDQPQHF. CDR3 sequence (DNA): TGCAGTGCTAGAGTTCTCGGCGGTGATCAGCCCCAGCATTTT.

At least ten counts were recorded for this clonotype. The DNA for the CDR3 is TGCAGCGCCGACCGGGATGGTTCTGGAAACACCATATATTTT. This encodes CSADRDGSGNTIYF. The chain joins TRBV29-1 to TRBJ1-3; D is ambiguous. Trimming pared 7 bases from V and 1 base from J, leaving 14 bases between. There are 14 residues in the CDR3. Germline values: CDR1 SQVTM, CDR2 ANQGSEA.

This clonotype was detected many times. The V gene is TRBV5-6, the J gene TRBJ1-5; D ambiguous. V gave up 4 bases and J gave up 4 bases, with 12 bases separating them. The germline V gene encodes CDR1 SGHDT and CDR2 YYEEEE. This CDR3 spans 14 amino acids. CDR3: CASSRGKGNQPQHF. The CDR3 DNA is TGTGCCAGCAGCCGGGGAAAAGGGAATCAGCCCCAGCATTTT.

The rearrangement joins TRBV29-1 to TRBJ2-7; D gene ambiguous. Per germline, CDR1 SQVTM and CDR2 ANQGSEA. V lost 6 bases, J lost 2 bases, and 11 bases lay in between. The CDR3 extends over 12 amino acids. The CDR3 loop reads CSVAASPYEQYF. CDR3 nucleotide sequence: TGCAGCGTCGCCGCGTCCCCCTACGAGCAGTACTTC.

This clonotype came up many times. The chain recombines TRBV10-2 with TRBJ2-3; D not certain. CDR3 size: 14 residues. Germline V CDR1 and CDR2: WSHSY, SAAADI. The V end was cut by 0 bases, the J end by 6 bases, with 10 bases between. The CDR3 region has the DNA TGCGCCAGCAGTGAGTCTTGGCTAAACGATACGCAGTATTTT. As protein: CASSESWLNDTQYF.

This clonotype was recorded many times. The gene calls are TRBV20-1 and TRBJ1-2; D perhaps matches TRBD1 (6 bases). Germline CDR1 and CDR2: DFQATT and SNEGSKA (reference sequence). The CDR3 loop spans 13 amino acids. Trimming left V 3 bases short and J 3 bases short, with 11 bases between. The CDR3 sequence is CSASTGIDYGYTF. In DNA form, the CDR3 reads TGCAGTGCTAGCACAGGGATTGACTATGGCTACACCTTC.

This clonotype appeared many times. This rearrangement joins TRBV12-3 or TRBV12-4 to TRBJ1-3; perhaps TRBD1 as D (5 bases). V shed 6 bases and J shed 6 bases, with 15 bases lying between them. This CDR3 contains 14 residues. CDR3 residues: CASSSGLKENTIYF. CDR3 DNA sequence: TGTGCCAGCAGCTCGGGACTTAAGGAAAACACCATATATTTT.

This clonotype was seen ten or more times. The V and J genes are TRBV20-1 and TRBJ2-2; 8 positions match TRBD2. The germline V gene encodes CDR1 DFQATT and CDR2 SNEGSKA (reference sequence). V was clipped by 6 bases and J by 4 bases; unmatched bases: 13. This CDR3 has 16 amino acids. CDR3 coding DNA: TGCAGTGCCAAAACGACTAGCGTCAAAGTCACCGGGGAGCTGTTTTTT. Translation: CSAKTTSVKVTGELFF.

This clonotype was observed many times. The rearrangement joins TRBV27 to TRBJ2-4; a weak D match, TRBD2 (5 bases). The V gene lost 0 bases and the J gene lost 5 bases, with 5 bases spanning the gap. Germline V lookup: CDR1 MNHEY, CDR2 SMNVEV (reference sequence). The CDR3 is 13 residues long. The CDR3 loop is CASSLSGENIQYF. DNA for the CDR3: TGTGCCAGCAGTTTATCGGGAGAAAACATTCAGTACTTC.

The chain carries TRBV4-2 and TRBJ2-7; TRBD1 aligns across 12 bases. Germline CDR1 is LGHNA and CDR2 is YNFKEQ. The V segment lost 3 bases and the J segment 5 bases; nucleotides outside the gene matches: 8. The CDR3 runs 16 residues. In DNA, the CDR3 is TGTGCCAGCAGCCAGGAGGCCGGGACAGGGGGCGACGAGCAGTACTTC. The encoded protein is CASSQEAGTGGDEQYF.

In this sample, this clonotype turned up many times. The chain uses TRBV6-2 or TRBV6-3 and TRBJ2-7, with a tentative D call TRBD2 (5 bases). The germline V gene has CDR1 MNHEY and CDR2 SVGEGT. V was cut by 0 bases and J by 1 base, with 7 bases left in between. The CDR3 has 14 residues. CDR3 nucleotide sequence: TGTGCCAGCAGTTACTCGAAGCGGTCCTACGAGCAGTACTTC. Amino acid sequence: CASSYSKRSYEQYF.

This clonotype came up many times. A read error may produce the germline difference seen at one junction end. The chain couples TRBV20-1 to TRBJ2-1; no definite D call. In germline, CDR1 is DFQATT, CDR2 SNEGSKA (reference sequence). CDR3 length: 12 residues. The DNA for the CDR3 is TGCAGTGCTACCATCGCCGGGCCTGGCATCTACTTC. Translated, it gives CSATIAGPGIYF.

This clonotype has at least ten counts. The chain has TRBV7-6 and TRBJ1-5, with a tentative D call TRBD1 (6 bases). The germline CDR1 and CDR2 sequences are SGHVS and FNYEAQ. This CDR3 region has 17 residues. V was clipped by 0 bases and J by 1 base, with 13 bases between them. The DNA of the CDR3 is TGTGCCAGCAGCTTAGCGGGGGCAGGTGGAAGCAATCAGCCCCAGCATTTT. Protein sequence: CASSLAGAGGSNQPQHF. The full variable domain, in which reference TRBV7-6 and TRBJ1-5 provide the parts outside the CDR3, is GAGVSQSPRYKVTKRGQDVALRCDPISGHVSLYWYRQALGQGPEFLTYFNYEAQQDKSGLPNDRFSAERPEGSISTLTIQRTEQRDSAMYRCASSLAGAGGSNQPQHFGDGTRLSIL.

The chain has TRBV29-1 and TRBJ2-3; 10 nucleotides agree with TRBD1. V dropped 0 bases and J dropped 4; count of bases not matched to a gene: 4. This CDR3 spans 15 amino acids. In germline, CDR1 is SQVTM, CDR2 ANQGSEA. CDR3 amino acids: CSVEEWDRGPDTQYF. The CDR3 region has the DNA TGCAGCGTTGAAGAGTGGGACAGGGGCCCAGATACGCAGTATTTT.

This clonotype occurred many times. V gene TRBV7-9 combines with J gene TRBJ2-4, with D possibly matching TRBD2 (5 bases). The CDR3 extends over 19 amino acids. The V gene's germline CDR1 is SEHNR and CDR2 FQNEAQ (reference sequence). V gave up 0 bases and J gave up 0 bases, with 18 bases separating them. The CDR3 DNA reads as TGTGCCAGCAGCTTAGCGTTGGGGAGCGGAGGTCTAGCCAAAAACATTCAGTACTTC. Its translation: CASSLALGSGGLAKNIQYF. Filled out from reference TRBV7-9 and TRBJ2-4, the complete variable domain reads DTGVSQNPRHKITKRGQNVTFRCDPISEHNRLYWYRQTLGQGPEFLTYFQNEAQLEKSRLLSDRFSAERPKGSFSTLEIQRTEQGDSAMYLCASSLALGSGGLAKNIQYFGAGTRLSVL.

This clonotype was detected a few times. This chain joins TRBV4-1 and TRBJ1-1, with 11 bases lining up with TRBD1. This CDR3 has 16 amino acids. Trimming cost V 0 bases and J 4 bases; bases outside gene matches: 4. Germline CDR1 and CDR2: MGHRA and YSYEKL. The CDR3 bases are TGCGCCAGCAGCCAAGAAAGGGACAGGGGGATCACTGAAGCTTTCTTT. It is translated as CASSQERDRGITEAFF.

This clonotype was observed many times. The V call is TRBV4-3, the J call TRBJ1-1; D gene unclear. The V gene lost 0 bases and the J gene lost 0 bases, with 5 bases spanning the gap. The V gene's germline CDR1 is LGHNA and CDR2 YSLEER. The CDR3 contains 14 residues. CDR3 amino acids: CASSQEMVNTEAFF. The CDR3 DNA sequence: TGCGCCAGCAGCCAAGAGATGGTGAACACTGAAGCTTTCTTT.

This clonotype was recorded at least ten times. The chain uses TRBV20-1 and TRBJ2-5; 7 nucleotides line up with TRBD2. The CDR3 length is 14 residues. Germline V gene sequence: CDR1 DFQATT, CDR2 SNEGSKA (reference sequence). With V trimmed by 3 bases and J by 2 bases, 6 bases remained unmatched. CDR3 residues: CSASAGETQETQYF. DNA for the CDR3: TGCAGTGCTAGTGCGGGGGAGACTCAAGAGACCCAGTACTTC.

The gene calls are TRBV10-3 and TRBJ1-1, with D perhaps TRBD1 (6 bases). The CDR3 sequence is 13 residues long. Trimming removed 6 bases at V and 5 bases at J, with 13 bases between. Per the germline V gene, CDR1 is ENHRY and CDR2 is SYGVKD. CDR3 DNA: TGTGCCATCAGCCCAGGGGTTGGGACTGAAGCTTTCTTT. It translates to CAISPGVGTEAFF.

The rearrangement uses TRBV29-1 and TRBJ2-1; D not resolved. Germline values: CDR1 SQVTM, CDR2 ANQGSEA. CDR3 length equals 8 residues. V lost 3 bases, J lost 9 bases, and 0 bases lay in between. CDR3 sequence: CSVDEQFF. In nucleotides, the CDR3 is TGCAGCGTTGATGAGCAGTTCTTC.

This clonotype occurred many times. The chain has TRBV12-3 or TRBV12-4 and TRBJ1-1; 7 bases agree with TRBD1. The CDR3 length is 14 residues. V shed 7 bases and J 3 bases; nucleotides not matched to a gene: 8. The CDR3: CASTPGGRYTEAFF. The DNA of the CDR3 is TGTGCCAGCACCCCAGGGGGGAGATACACTGAAGCTTTCTTT.

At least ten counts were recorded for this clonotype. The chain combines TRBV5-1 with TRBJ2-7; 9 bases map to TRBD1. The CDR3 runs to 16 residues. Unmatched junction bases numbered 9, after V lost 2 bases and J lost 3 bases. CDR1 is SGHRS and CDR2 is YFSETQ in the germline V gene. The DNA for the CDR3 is TGCGCCAGCAGCTTCGGAAGCGACAGGGGGAACTACGAGCAGTACTTC. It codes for CASSFGSDRGNYEQYF.